The 31 T cell receptor beta chains listed next were all sequenced from one sample in a study of vaccination and CD4 T cells after COVID-19. An Oncomine TCR Beta short-read assay was used to sequence the DNA from cultured CD4+ T cells. Using its own MiXCR run on the PCR reads, TCRdb lists one record per CDR3 protein. Of about 4,400 distinct CDR3 sequences detected, 37% appear once; the ten largest clones hold 56%. These receptors have no known antigen. The treatment denotes: approximately nine-day PBMC culture with coronavirus spike peptide pools or control peptides (ViraFEST assay). This sample comprised CD4+ T cells from blood, cultured in vitro, obtained after SARS-CoV-2 vaccination. The receptors shown here come from a human donor who had recovered from COVID-19.

The chain recombines TRBV11-3 with TRBJ2-3, with 12 bases aligning to TRBD1. Germline V gene data show CDR1 as SGHNT and CDR2 as YENEEA. V shed 5 bases and J 10 bases; nucleotides not matched to a gene: 10. The CDR3 length is 15 residues. Written as DNA, the CDR3 is TGTGCCAGCAGCCGTTCCGGGACAGGGGGCAAGCCGCAGTATTTT. Its protein is CASSRSGTGGKPQYF.

In its sample, this clonotype was seen a few times. CDR3 protein: CASSLKGGPDTQYF. For the CDR3, the DNA is TGTGCCAGCAGCTTAAAGGGTGGCCCGGATACGCAGTATTTT. The V gene is TRBV11-2, the J gene TRBJ2-3; D is uncertain. V lost 2 bases and J 6 bases, leaving 12 bases between the germline ends. Germline V lookup: CDR1 SGHAT, CDR2 FQNNGV. The CDR3 spans 14 residues.

The DNA for the CDR3 is TGTGCCAGCAGTGCACCACAGGGCCGCGGTGAAAAACTGTTTTTT. Translating gives CASSAPQGRGEKLFF. The gene calls are TRBV28 and TRBJ1-4; D may be TRBD1 (6 bases). V lost 5 bases and J 7 bases, leaving 17 bases between the germline ends. Per germline, CDR1 MDHEN and CDR2 SYDVKM. This CDR3 comprises 15 residues.

CDR3 protein: CAISAETGGPEAFF. DNA of the CDR3: TGTGCCATCAGTGCCGAGACAGGGGGGCCTGAAGCTTTCTTT. The V call is TRBV10-3, the J call TRBJ1-1; TRBD1 aligns across 9 bases. V lost 4 bases, J lost 6 bases, and 6 bases stayed unmatched. Per the germline V gene, CDR1 is ENHRY and CDR2 is SYGVKD. The length of the CDR3 is 14 residues.

This clonotype was detected a few times. The CDR3 loop is CATTPEQGYEQYF. Here the CDR3 DNA reads TGTGCCACCACGCCAGAACAGGGCTACGAGCAGTACTTC. The chain uses TRBV15 and TRBJ2-7, with D maybe TRBD1 (6 bases). CDR3 length equals 13 residues. V was pared by 7 bases and J by 3 bases, with 13 bases between. Germline V gene lookup returns CDR1 LNHNV and CDR2 YYDKDF (reference sequence). Full variable domain (rest looked up from reference TRBV15 and TRBJ2-7): DAMVIQNPRYQVTQFGKPVTLSCSQTLNHNVMYWYQQKSSQAPKLLFHYYDKDFNNEADTPDNFQSRRPNTSFCFLDIRSPGLGDTAMYLCATTPEQGYEQYFGPGTRLTVT.

This clonotype showed up just a few times. V gene TRBV19 combines with J gene TRBJ1-6, with no clear D. The V gene's germline CDR1 is LNHDA and CDR2 SQIVND (reference sequence). Trimming shortened V by 6 bases and J by 11 bases, and 20 bases separated the two germline ends. The CDR3 length is 15 residues. The CDR3 DNA is TGTGCCAGTAGCCAAAAAGGCATGAGAGGGACACCCCTCCACTTT. It is translated as CASSQKGMRGTPLHF.

This clonotype was detected once. The rearrangement joins TRBV18 to TRBJ2-1, with 10 bases aligning to TRBD2. The germline V gene encodes CDR1 KGHSH and CDR2 LQKENI. The V gene end was trimmed by 3 bases and the J gene end by 8 bases; junction bases not matched to a gene: 7. The CDR3 is 15 amino acids. The CDR3 DNA is TGTGCCAGCTCACCGCTAGCGGGAGTGGGGGATGAGCAGTTCTTC. It encodes CASSPLAGVGDEQFF.

This clonotype occurred a few times. The V gene is TRBV23-1, the J gene TRBJ1-2, with 9 bases identical to TRBD1. TRBV23-1 is flagged as an ORF with uncertain function. The CDR3 loop spans 15 amino acids. The V segment lost 6 bases and the J segment 3 bases; nucleotides outside the gene matches: 8. As DNA, the CDR3 is TGCGCCAGCAGATACAGGGGGCATTTTGACTATGGCTACACCTTC. Amino acids: CASRYRGHFDYGYTF.

The chain joins TRBV10-3 to TRBJ2-5; the match to TRBD1 covers 8 bases. After removal of 10 bases from V and 5 bases from J, the junction contained 6 bases not matched to a gene. Germline assignment: CDR1 ENHRY and CDR2 SYGVKD. This CDR3 region has 12 residues. The CDR3 DNA follows: TGTGCCAACTCCGGACAGGGTGAGACCCAGTACTTC. Its translation: CANSGQGETQYF.

The chain employs TRBV30 and TRBJ1-1; the D gene is possibly TRBD1 (5 bases). With 1 base removed from V and 5 bases from J, the gap between germline ends came to 14 bases. In germline, CDR1 is GTSNPN, CDR2 SVGIG (reference sequence). This CDR3 has 14 residues. The CDR3 loop reads CAWSDPGRITEAFF. Here the CDR3 DNA reads TGTGCCTGGAGTGACCCGGGGCGAATTACTGAAGCTTTCTTT.

This clonotype was found a few times. The chain links TRBV6-1 to TRBJ2-2, with TRBD1 matching 9 bases. Trimming took 5 bases from V and 5 from J; bases not matched to a gene: 6. The CDR3 contains 15 residues. Per the germline V gene, CDR1 is MNHNS and CDR2 is SASEGT. CDR3 nucleotides: TGTGCCAGCAGTCGTGACAGGGGGACTACCGGGGAGCTGTTTTTT. This encodes CASSRDRGTTGELFF.

This clonotype appeared a few times. CDR3 nucleotides: TGTGCCTGGAGTGTGGACCTCTATGGCTACACCTTC. It is translated as CAWSVDLYGYTF. The J gene is TRBJ1-2, the V gene TRBV30; unclear D gene. Germline CDR1 and CDR2: GTSNPN and SVGIG (reference sequence). V was cut by 0 bases and J by 4 bases, with 6 bases left in between. This CDR3 region has 12 residues. The full variable domain, rest sourced from reference TRBV30 and TRBJ1-2, is SQTIHQWPATLVQPVGSPLSLECTVEGTSNPNLYWYRQAAGRGLQLLFYSVGIGQISSEVPQNLSASRPQDRQFILSSKKLLLSDSGFYLCAWSVDLYGYTFGSGTRLTVV.

The genes are TRBV20-1 and TRBJ2-1; a weak D match, TRBD2 (7 bases). Germline CDR1 and CDR2: DFQATT and SNEGSKA (reference sequence). CDR3 length: 15 amino acids. V was clipped by 0 bases and J by 7 bases, with 16 bases between them. The CDR3 is CSARDTRGAFNEQFF. The CDR3 DNA sequence: TGCAGTGCTAGAGATACACGGGGGGCTTTTAATGAGCAGTTCTTC.

This sequence joins TRBV27 and TRBJ1-5, with D tentatively TRBD1 (5 bases). V was shortened by 8 bases and J by 5 bases, with 13 bases between the two germline ends. This CDR3 comprises 13 residues. Germline assignment: CDR1 MNHEY and CDR2 SMNVEV (reference sequence). For the CDR3, the DNA is TGTGCCAGCGGGAAGGGGAGGGATCAGCCCCAGCATTTT. It specifies CASGKGRDQPQHF.

This chain links TRBV11-3 with TRBJ1-4; 9 nucleotides line up with TRBD1. Germline V gene data show CDR1 as SGHNT and CDR2 as YENEEA. The J segment lost 6 bases and the V segment lost 5 bases, leaving 4 bases of the junction unmatched. The CDR3 contains 14 residues. CDR3 in amino acids: CASSRTGVDEKLFF. The CDR3 nucleotides are TGTGCCAGCAGCCGGACAGGGGTGGATGAAAAACTGTTTTTT.

The chain links TRBV9 to TRBJ2-5; TRBD1 aligns across 7 bases. With 3 bases clipped from V and 4 bases from J, the junction kept 9 bases outside the gene matches. Germline CDR1 reads SGDLS; CDR2 reads YYNGEE. The CDR3 extends over 15 amino acids. DNA of the CDR3: TGTGCCAGCAGCGCCCAGGGACAGTACGCAGAGACCCAGTACTTC. Translating it yields CASSAQGQYAETQYF.

This clonotype appeared a single time. This sequence joins TRBV5-1 and TRBJ2-6, with 11 bases lining up with TRBD1. The CDR3 covers 16 residues. The V segment lost 3 bases and the J segment 4 bases; nucleotides outside the gene matches: 3. The V gene's germline CDR1 is SGHRS and CDR2 YFSETQ. The CDR3 loop is CASSWTGGGGANVLTF. In nucleotides, the CDR3 is TGCGCCAGCAGCTGGACAGGGGGCGGAGGGGCCAACGTCCTGACTTTC.

The gene calls are TRBV5-8 and TRBJ1-5; tentative D call: TRBD1 (5 bases). Trimming removed 2 bases from V and 0 bases from J, with 15 bases in between. Germline lookup yields CDR1 SGHTS and CDR2 YDEGEE. This CDR3 is 17 amino acids long. The DNA for the CDR3 is TGTGCCAGCAGCTTAACGAGGGGCCGGGATAGCAATCAGCCCCAGCATTTT. It is translated as CASSLTRGRDSNQPQHF.

The chain links TRBV18 to TRBJ2-7; D possibly matches TRBD1 or TRBD2 (5 bases each). Germline-derived CDR1 and CDR2 are KGHSH and LQKENI. V lost 4 bases, J lost 4 bases, and 11 bases lay in between. The CDR3 length is 13 residues. Here the CDR3 DNA reads TGTGCCAGCTCACTTGGGACGGATTACGAGCAGTACTTC. Translating gives CASSLGTDYEQYF.

This clonotype turned up a few times. The rearrangement uses TRBV6-2 or TRBV6-3 and TRBJ1-6, with 10 bases lining up with TRBD1. Germline CDR1 reads MNHEY; CDR2 reads SVGEGT. Trimming removed 0 bases from V and 9 bases from J; junction bases left unmatched: 11. The CDR3 consists of 18 residues. Here the CDR3 reads CASSYSSMARQGASPLHF. The CDR3, as DNA: TGTGCCAGCAGTTACTCTTCCATGGCAAGACAGGGGGCTTCACCCCTCCACTTT.

The chain joins TRBV6-1 to TRBJ1-2, with 8 bases lining up with TRBD1. The CDR3 spans 15 residues. Germline V gene lookup returns CDR1 MNHNS and CDR2 SASEGT. V dropped 10 bases and J dropped 7; count of bases not matched to a gene: 17. Written as DNA, the CDR3 is TGTGCCATCAGCGCCCAACAGGGGGAGAGTGGTGGCTACACCTTC. Protein sequence: CAISAQQGESGGYTF.

This clonotype was found a few times. The chain uses TRBV6-1 and TRBJ1-1, with 7 bases matching TRBD1. V was pared by 6 bases and J by 8 bases, with 6 bases of the junction left unmatched. CDR3 length equals 12 residues. Germline assignment: CDR1 MNHNS and CDR2 SASEGT. In DNA, the CDR3 is TGTGCCAGCAGCTCAAACAGGGGAGAAGCTTTCTTT. This translates into CASSSNRGEAFF.

The chain recombines TRBV6-5 with TRBJ2-7, with D uncertain. With 4 bases removed from V and 3 bases from J, the gap between germline ends came to 10 bases. This CDR3 spans 13 amino acids. Germline loops: CDR1 MNHEY, CDR2 SVGAGI. The CDR3 is CASSWAENYEQYF. The CDR3 coding sequence is TGTGCCAGCAGTTGGGCGGAAAACTACGAGCAGTACTTC.

DNA for the CDR3: TGCAGTGCTAGAAAACAGGGACAAGAGACCCAGTACTTC. Protein product: CSARKQGQETQYF. The rearrangement uses TRBV20-1 and TRBJ2-5; D perhaps matches TRBD1 (6 bases). V was pared by 2 bases and J by 2 bases, with 9 bases between. The CDR3 is 13 amino acids. Germline V gene lookup returns CDR1 DFQATT and CDR2 SNEGSKA (reference sequence).

The CDR3 protein is CASSNLAGATDTQYF. CDR3 in DNA: TGTGCCAGTAGTAACCTAGCGGGGGCGACAGATACGCAGTATTTT. The V and J genes are TRBV19 and TRBJ2-3; TRBD2 aligns across 10 bases. Germline V gene data show CDR1 as LNHDA and CDR2 as SQIVND (reference sequence). This CDR3 spans 15 amino acids. With 4 bases clipped from V and 3 bases from J, the junction kept 4 bases outside the gene matches.

CDR3 region: CASSYAQGAYEQYF. Written as DNA, the CDR3 is TGTGCCAGCAGTTACGCGCAGGGGGCCTACGAGCAGTACTTC. J is TRBJ2-7 and V is TRBV6-2 or TRBV6-3; 7 bases map to TRBD1. The V segment lost 2 bases and the J segment 2 bases; nucleotides outside the gene matches: 3. Germline V gene sequence: CDR1 MNHEY, CDR2 SVGEGT. The length of the CDR3 is 14 residues.

The chain is built from TRBV15 and TRBJ1-3; D is uncertain. The ends were cut back, 0 bases at V and 6 bases at J, with 9 bases in the middle. Germline V gives CDR1 LNHNV, CDR2 YYDKDF (reference sequence). The CDR3 is made up of 14 amino acids. The CDR3 DNA follows: TGTGCCACCAGCAGAGATAAGTGGGAAAACACCATATATTTT. Protein sequence: CATSRDKWENTIYF.

This clonotype was recorded a few times. The chain employs TRBV27 and TRBJ1-2; TRBD1 matches at 7 bases. Germline CDR1 and CDR2: MNHEY and SMNVEV (reference sequence). The V segment lost 5 bases and the J segment 3 bases; nucleotides outside the gene matches: 9. The CDR3 contains 15 residues. CDR3 protein: CASSPGTGEYYGYTF. The CDR3 bases are TGTGCCAGCAGTCCCGGAACAGGGGAATACTATGGCTACACCTTC.

The chain couples TRBV6-1 to TRBJ1-1; D is undetermined. V lost 3 bases to trimming and J lost 2 bases, with 7 bases between them. The CDR3 is 13 residues long. Germline CDR1 MNHNS, CDR2 SASEGT. The CDR3 sequence: CASSEVFNTEAFF. CDR3 bases: TGTGCCAGCAGTGAGGTTTTTAACACTGAAGCTTTCTTT.

By sample share, this clonotype is large. The chain is built from TRBV11-2 and TRBJ2-5; 14 nucleotides line up with TRBD2. V lost 6 bases, J lost 5 bases, and 2 bases stayed unmatched. The germline gives CDR1 SGHAT, CDR2 FQNNGV. The length of the CDR3 is 14 residues. CDR3 amino acids: CASRTSGGEETQYF. CDR3 coding DNA: TGTGCCAGCAGGACTAGCGGGGGGGAGGAGACCCAGTACTTC.

The V call is TRBV27, the J call TRBJ1-1, with a weak D call TRBD1 (6 bases). Per germline, CDR1 MNHEY and CDR2 SMNVEV (reference sequence). CDR3 length: 15 amino acids. V was clipped by 4 bases and J by 1 base, with 13 bases between them. Here the CDR3 DNA reads TGTGCCAGCAGTTCATCGGGGGGCTGGAACACTGAAGCTTTCTTT. Amino acids: CASSSSGGWNTEAFF.